This T cell receptor (beta chain) comes out of a study of shared clonotypes between healthy human individuals. Study-level findings and limits: Approximately 4.5% was the fraction of naive CD4 clonotypes found shared across four donors.

The protocol was immunoSEQ multiplex PCR, while the TCRdb copy is restricted to in-frame clones and leaves out a portion. This sample has about 960,000 clones, with approximately 76% found just once. V lost 2 bases, J lost 2 bases, and 2 bases stayed unmatched. This CDR3 spans 15 amino acids. CDR1 MNHEY and CDR2 SVGAGI come from the germline V gene. As for this clone: The target antigen is unknown. The same CDR3 arises from other DNA sequences in this sample as well.

The specimen was memory CD4+ T cells sorted from blood. Documented subset: CD45RA-negative fraction. The receptor's source is a man aged 18 to 29 in good health. J is TRBJ2-5 and V is TRBV6-5; TRBD1 agrees at 10 bases. The CDR3 reads CASSYRDRGQETQYF. In nucleotides, the CDR3 is TGTGCCAGCAGTTACCGGGACAGGGGTCAAGAGACCCAGTACTTC.